A selection of T cell receptor beta chains follows, all from one sample in a study of blood T cell repertoires in COVID-19. Libraries were prepared by immunoSEQ multiplex PCR; TCRdb keeps only in-frame clonotypes and omits some of them. The sample consists of about half a million clones, 75% to 90% of them appearing once. The sample taken for sequencing was peripheral blood. The origin of the receptors is a man younger than 35 with COVID-19, enrolled during active disease. CDR3s include the opening cysteine and the closing phenylalanine or tryptophan. Each record gives: V gene, clone size, J gene, D gene, CDR3 DNA, CDR3 protein. D genes are given only for firm matches. Some rows have no size entry. The others give once, few or many, or a class for an expanded clone.

>TRBV9|.|TRBJ2-3|.
TGTGCCAGCAGCCTCAGCGGGTCCACAGATACGCAGTATTTT
CASSLSGSTDTQYF
>TRBV4-2|.|TRBJ2-7|TRBD2
TGTGCCAGCAGCCAAGGGCTAGCGGGTGGATACGAGCAGTACTTC
CASSQGLAGGYEQYF
>TRBV7-9|.|TRBJ2-7|.
TGTGCCAGCAGCTCCGGGTCGACCTACGAGCAGTACTTC
CASSSGSTYEQYF
>TRBV5-1|.|TRBJ1-5|TRBD1
TGCGCCAGCAGCCCGGACAGGGGGCCCAATCAGCCCCAGCATTTT
CASSPDRGPNQPQHF
>TRBV24-1|.|TRBJ2-7|.
TGTGCCACCAGTGAGACAGTACAAAGCTCCTACGAGCAGTACTTC
CATSETVQSSYEQYF
>TRBV18|.|TRBJ2-2|TRBD1
TGTGCCAGCTCACCGACAGGGCCACTCACGAACACCGGGGAGCTGTTTTTT
CASSPTGPLTNTGELFF
>TRBV7-8|.|TRBJ1-5|.
TGTGCCAGCAGCTTAGACCGGGACATAGCCCAGCATTTT
CASSLDRDIAQHF
>TRBV7-9|.|TRBJ2-3|TRBD2
TGTGCCAGCAACGTAGGACTAGCGGGAGGACTTAACACAGATACGCAGTATTTT
CASNVGLAGGLNTDTQYF
>TRBV10-3|.|TRBJ1-5|.
TGTGCCATCAGTGGGGGGGAAGGGCAGCCCCAGCATTTT
CAISGGEGQPQHF
>TRBV3-1/TRBV3-2|.|TRBJ2-5|.
TGTGCCAGCAGCCAAAGTATGAGGGGGGGCGCGGAGATAGAGACCCAGTACTTC
CASSQSMRGGAEIETQYF
>TRBV24-1|.|TRBJ2-3|.
TGTGCCACCAGTGACCCTGGATCCAGGCAAAGTAATACGCAGTATTTT
CATSDPGSRQSNTQYF
>TRBV19|once|TRBJ2-7|.
TGTGCCAGTAGTATAGGAGGGAACGCCTACGAGCAGTACTTC
CASSIGGNAYEQYF
>TRBV27|.|TRBJ2-7|TRBD1
TGTGCCAGCAGTTTCGTGGACAGGGTGATATACGAGCAGTACTTC
CASSFVDRVIYEQYF
>TRBV19|.|TRBJ1-6|.
TGTGCCACCATGGAGGGAAATTCACCCCTCCACTTT
CATMEGNSPLHF
>TRBV5-1|.|TRBJ2-7|TRBD1
TGCGCCAGCAGCTTGGGACAGGGGGGCCCCTACGAGCAGTACTTC
CASSLGQGGPYEQYF
>TRBV6-5|.|TRBJ1-6|.
TGTGCCAGCCGGGGGTACGCCTATAATTCACCCCTCCACTTT
CASRGYAYNSPLHF